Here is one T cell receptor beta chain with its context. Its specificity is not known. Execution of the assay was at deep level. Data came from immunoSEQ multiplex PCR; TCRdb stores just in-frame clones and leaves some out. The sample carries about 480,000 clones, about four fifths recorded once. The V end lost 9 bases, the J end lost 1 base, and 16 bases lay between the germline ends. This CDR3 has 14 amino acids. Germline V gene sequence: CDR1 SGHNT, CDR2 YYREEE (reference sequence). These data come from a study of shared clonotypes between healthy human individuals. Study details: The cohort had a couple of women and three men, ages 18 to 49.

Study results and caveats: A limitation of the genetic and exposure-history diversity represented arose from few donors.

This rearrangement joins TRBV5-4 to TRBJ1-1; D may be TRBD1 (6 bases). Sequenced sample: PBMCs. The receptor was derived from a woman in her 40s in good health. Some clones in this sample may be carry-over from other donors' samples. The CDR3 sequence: CATTTGHQNTEAFF. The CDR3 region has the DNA TGTGCCACCACGACGGGACACCAGAACACTGAAGCTTTCTTT.